The entry below describes one T cell receptor beta chain. V was pared by 0 bases and J by 2 bases, with 14 bases between. CDR3 length equals 16 residues. Germline V gene data show CDR1 as MNHEY and CDR2 as SVGAGI. The data are from a study of blood T cell repertoires in COVID-19. Study context: The United States, Italy and Spain supplied acute and convalescent COVID-19 samples. Sources were T cells, B-cell-depleted T cells, or PBMCs; the material itself was cDNA or gDNA.

Clinical history reported by participants formed the basis on which cohorts were assigned. How the authors handled the data: Nucleated cell counts were estimated from reference gene primer amplification. TCRdb keeps only in-frame clones here, not all; method: immunoSEQ multiplex PCR. The V and J calls and clone size come from that table; D and trimming were worked out from the DNA. The sample consists of approximately 180,000 clones, roughly nine tenths of them appearing once. The material sequenced was PBMCs or T cells enriched from blood (not recorded which). This chain joins TRBV6-5 and TRBJ2-7, with a weak D call TRBD2 (5 bases). This sequence was found in a woman aged 35 to 49 with acute COVID-19. CDR3 loop: CASSYSRAAGAYEQYF. DNA for the CDR3: TGTGCCAGCAGTTACTCTCGGGCCGCGGGCGCCTACGAGCAGTACTTC.